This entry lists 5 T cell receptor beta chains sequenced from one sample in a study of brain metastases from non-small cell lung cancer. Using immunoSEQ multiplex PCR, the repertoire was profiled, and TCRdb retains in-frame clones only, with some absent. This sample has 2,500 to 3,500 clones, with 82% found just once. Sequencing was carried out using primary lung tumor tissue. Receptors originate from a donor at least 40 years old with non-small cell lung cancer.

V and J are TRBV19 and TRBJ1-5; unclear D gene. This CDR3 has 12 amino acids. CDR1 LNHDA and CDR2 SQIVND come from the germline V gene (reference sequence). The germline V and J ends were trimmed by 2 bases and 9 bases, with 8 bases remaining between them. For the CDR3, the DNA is TGTGCCAGTAGTATATATGCGCGGCCCCAGCATTTT. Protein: CASSIYARPQHF.

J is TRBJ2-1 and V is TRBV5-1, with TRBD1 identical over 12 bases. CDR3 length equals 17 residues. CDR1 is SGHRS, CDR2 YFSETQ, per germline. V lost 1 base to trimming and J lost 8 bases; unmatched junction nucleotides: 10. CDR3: CASSLTMGQGAADEQFF. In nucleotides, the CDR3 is TGCGCCAGCAGCTTGACCATGGGACAGGGGGCCGCGGATGAGCAGTTCTTC.

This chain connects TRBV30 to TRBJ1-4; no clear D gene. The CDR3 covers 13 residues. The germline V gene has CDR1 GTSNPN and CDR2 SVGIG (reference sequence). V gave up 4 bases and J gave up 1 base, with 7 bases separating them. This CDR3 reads CAWNRGTNEKLFF. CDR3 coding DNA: TGTGCCTGGAATCGAGGAACTAATGAAAAACTGTTTTTT.

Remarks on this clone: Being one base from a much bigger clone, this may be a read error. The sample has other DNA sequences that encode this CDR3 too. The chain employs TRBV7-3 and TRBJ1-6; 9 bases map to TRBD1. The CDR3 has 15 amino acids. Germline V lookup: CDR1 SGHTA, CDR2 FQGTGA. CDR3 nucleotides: TGTGCTAGCAGCCAAACAGGGGGCCAGGGGTCACCCCTCCACTTT. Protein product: CASSQTGGQGSPLHF.

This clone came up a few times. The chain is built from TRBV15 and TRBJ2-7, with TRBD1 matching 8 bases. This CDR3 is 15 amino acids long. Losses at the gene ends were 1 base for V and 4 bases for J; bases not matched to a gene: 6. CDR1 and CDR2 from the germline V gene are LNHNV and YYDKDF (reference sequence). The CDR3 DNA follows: TGTGCCACCAGCAGAGGCGGGACAGGAGGATACGAGCAGTACTTC. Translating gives CATSRGGTGGYEQYF.